One sample yielded the 4 T cell receptor beta chains listed below, sequenced in a study of shared clonotypes between healthy human individuals. The method was immunoSEQ multiplex PCR; TCRdb's version includes in-frame clones alone and lacks a portion of them. This sample has some 1 million clones; about 80% occur once, and the top ten carry about 1.4%. The sequenced material came from memory CD4+ T cells sorted from blood. As for subset: CD45RA-negative fraction. The receptors come from a young man in good health.

The count of this clone is one. The chain couples TRBV7-2 to TRBJ2-7; no definite D call. Trimming removed 5 bases from V and 6 bases from J, with 8 bases in between. CDR3 size: 11 residues. Germline V gene sequence: CDR1 SGHTA, CDR2 FQGNSA. The CDR3 here is CASSPLVEQYF. The CDR3 coding sequence is TGTGCCAGCAGCCCCCTGGTCGAGCAGTACTTC.

The chain combines TRBV6-6 with TRBJ2-7; 7 bases are shared with TRBD1. The J segment lost 4 bases and the V segment lost 2 bases, leaving 2 bases of the junction unmatched. The germline gives CDR1 MNHNY, CDR2 SVGAGI (reference sequence). The CDR3 consists of 13 residues. The CDR3 sequence is CASSYDRDYEQYF. The CDR3 nucleotides read TGTGCCAGCAGTTACGACAGGGATTACGAGCAGTACTTC.

The CDR3 loop is CASSYRAGSGELFF. CDR3 nucleotide sequence: TGTGCCAGCAGTTATCGAGCGGGGTCCGGGGAGCTGTTTTTT. This chain links TRBV6-1 with TRBJ2-2; 7 nucleotides match TRBD2. The germline V gene has CDR1 MNHNS and CDR2 SASEGT. J lost 6 bases, V lost 5 bases, and 6 bases had no gene match. The CDR3 totals 14 residues.

The V gene is TRBV5-1, the J gene TRBJ2-2; TRBD2 is a possible D gene (5 bases). V gave up 4 bases and J gave up 0 bases, with 13 bases separating them. Germline lookup yields CDR1 SGHRS and CDR2 YFSETQ. This CDR3 region has 16 residues. CDR3 sequence reads: CASSGRLTANTGELFF. As DNA, the CDR3 is TGCGCCAGCAGCGGGAGACTCACCGCGAACACCGGGGAGCTGTTTTTT.